Sequencing of this T cell receptor (beta chain) was carried out in a study of T cells in Graves' hyperthyroidism and ophthalmopathy. Study-level information: Sampling of peripheral blood happened at initial diagnosis, prior to any treatment.

Using RNA transcripts as the source, TCR beta CDR3 regions were amplified. Primed by the HTBI set, a first-round RT-PCR was run on the TCR CDR3. MiXCR, applied by TCRdb to the multiplex PCR reads, yields one record per CDR3 protein. The sample carries approximately 690,000 distinct CDR3 sequences, more than 12% recorded once. With regard to this clonotype: What it binds is not known.

This CDR3 region has 14 residues. The germline gives CDR1 LNHDA, CDR2 SQIVND (reference sequence). The V end lost 5 bases, the J end lost 2 bases, and 12 bases lay between the germline ends. Duration under 3 months, a NOSPECS grade of at least 4, and a Clinical Activity Score of at least 3 characterized the ophthalmopathy patients. Whole-study findings and limits: The model's output predicted ophthalmopathy at a median of 6.5 months prior to onset.

The sequence came from a woman in her forties or fifties with Graves' ophthalmopathy. V and J are TRBV19 and TRBJ2-5; D is possibly TRBD1 (5 bases). What was sequenced was blood. CDR3 loop: CASSLPRQQETQYF. CDR3 sequence (DNA): TGTGCCAGTAGTCTCCCGAGACAGCAAGAGACCCAGTACTTC.